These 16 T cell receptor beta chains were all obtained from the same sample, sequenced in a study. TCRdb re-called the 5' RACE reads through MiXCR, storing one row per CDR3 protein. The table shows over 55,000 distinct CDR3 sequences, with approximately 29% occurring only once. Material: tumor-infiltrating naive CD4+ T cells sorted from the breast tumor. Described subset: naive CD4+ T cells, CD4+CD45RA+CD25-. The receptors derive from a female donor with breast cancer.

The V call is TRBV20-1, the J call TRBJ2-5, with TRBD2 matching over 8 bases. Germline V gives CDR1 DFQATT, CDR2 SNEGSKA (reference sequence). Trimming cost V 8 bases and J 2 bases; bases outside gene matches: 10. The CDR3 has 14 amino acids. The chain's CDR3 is CSTRLARGQETQYF. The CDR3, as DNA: TGCAGTACCCGACTAGCGAGGGGGCAAGAGACCCAGTACTTC.

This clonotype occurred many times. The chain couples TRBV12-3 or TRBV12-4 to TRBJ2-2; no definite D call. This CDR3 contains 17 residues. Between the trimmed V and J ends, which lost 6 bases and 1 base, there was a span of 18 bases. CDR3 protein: CASSGRQSVQNTGELFF. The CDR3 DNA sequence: TGTGCCAGCAGCGGACGGCAATCGGTACAGAACACCGGGGAGCTGTTTTTT.

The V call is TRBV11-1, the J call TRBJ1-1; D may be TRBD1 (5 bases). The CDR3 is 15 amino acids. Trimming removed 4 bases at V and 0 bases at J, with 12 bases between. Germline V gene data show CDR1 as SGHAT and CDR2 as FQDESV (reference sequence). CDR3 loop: CASSSRDRMNTEAFF. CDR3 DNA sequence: TGTGCCAGCAGCTCCCGAGACAGAATGAACACTGAAGCTTTCTTT. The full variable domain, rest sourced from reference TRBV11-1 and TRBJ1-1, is EAEVAQSPRYKITEKSQAVAFWCDPISGHATLYWYRQILGQGPELLVQFQDESVVDDSQLPKDRFSAERLKGVDSTLKIQPAELGDSAMYLCASSSRDRMNTEAFFGQGTRLTVV.

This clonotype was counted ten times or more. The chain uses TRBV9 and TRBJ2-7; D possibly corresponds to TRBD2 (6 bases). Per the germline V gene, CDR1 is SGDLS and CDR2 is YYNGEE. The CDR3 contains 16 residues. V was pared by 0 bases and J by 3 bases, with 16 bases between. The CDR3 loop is CASSVGSDAGRYEQYF. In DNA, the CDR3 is TGTGCCAGCAGCGTAGGATCGGACGCGGGACGCTACGAGCAGTACTTC. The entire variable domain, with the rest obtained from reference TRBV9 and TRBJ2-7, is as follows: DSGVTQTPKHLITATGQRVTLRCSPRSGDLSVYWYQQSLDQGLQFLIQYYNGEERAKGNILERFSAQQFPDLHSELNLSSLELGDSALYFCASSVGSDAGRYEQYFGPGTRLTVT.

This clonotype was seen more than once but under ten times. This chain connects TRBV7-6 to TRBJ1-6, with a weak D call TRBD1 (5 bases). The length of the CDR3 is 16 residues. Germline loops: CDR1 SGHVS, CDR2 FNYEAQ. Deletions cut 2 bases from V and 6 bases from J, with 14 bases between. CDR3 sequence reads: CASSLSPGSGNSPLHF. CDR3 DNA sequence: TGTGCCAGCAGCTTAAGTCCAGGGAGCGGTAATTCACCCCTCCACTTT.

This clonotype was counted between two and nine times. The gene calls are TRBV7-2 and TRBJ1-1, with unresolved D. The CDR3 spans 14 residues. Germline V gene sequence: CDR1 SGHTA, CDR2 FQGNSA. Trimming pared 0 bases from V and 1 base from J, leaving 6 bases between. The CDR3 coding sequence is TGTGCCAGCAGCTTAGCTGGAAGGAACACTGAAGCTTTCTTT. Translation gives CASSLAGRNTEAFF.

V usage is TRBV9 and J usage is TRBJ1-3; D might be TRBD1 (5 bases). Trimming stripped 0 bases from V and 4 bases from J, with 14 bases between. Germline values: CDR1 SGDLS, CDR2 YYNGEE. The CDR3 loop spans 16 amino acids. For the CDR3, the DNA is TGTGCCAGCAGCGTAGCGACGGCAGGGCCCGGAAACACCATATATTTT. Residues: CASSVATAGPGNTIYF.

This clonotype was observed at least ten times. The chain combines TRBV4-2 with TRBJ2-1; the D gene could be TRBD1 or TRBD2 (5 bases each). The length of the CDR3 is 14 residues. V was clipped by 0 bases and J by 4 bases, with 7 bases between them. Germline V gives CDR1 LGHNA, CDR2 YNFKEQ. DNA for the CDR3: TGTGCCAGCAGCCAAGATGGGGGTTACAATGAGCAGTTCTTC. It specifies CASSQDGGYNEQFF.

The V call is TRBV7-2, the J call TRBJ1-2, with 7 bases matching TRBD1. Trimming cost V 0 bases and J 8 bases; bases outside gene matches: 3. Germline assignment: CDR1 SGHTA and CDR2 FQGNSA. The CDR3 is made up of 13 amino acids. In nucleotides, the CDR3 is TGTGCCAGCAGCTTAGCCAGGGGGTCCGGCTACACCTTC. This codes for CASSLARGSGYTF.

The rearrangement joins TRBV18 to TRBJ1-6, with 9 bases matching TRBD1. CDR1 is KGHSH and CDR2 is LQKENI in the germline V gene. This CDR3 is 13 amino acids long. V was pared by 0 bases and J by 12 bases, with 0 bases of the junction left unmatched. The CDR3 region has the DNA TGTGCCAGCTCACCACCGGGACAGGGACCCCTCCACTTT. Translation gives CASSPPGQGPLHF.

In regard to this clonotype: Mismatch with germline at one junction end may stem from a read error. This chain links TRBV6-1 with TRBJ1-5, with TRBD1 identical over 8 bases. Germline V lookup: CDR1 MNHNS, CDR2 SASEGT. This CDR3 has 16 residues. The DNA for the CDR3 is TGTGCCAGCAGGGAAGACAGGGGAAATCGCAATCAGCCCCAGCATTTT. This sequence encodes CASREDRGNRNQPQHF.

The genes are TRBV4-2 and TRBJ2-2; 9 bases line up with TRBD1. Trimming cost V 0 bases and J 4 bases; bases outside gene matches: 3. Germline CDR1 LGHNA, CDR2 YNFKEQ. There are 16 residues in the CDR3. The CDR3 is CASSQETGGLTGELFF. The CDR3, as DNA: TGTGCCAGCAGCCAAGAGACAGGGGGTCTCACCGGGGAGCTGTTTTTT.

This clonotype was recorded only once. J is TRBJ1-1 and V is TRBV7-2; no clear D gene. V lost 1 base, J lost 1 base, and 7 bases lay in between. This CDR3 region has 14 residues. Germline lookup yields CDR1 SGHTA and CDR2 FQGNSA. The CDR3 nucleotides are TGTGCCAGCAGCTTAGGGAACAGGAACACTGAAGCTTTCTTT. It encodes CASSLGNRNTEAFF.

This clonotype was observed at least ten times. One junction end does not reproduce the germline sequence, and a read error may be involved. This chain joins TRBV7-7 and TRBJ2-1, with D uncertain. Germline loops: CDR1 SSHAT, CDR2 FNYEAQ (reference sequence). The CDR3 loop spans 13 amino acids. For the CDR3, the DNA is TGTGCTAGCAGCCCGAACGGATACAATGAGCAGTTCTTC. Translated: CASSPNGYNEQFF.

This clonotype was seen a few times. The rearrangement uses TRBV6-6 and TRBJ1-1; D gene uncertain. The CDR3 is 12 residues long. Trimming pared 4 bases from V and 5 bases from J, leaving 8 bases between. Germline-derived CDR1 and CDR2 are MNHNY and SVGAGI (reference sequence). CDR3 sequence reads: CASSSRFTEAFF. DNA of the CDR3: TGTGCCAGCAGTTCTCGGTTTACTGAAGCTTTCTTT.

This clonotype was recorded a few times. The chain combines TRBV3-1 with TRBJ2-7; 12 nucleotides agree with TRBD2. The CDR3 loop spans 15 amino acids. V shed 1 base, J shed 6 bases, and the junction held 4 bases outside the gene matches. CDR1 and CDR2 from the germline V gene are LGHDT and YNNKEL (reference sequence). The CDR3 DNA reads TGTGCCAGCAGCCAAGGGACTAGCGGGGATGTCGAGCAGTACTTC. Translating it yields CASSQGTSGDVEQYF.